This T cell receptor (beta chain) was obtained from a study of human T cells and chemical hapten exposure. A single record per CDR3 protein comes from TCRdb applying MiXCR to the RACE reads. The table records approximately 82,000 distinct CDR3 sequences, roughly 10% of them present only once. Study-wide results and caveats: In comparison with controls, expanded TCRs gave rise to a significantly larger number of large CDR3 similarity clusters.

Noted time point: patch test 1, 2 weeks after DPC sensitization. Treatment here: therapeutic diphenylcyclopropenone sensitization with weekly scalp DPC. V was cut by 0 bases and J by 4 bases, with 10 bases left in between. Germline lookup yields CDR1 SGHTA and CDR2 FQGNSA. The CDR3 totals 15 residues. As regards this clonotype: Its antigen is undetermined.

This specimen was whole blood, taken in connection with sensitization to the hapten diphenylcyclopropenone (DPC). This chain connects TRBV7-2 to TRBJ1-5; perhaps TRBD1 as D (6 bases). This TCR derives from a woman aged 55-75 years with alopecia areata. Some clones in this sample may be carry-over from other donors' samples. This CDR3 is CASSLANRANQPQHF. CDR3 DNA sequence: TGTGCCAGCAGCTTAGCGAACAGGGCAAATCAGCCCCAGCATTTT.